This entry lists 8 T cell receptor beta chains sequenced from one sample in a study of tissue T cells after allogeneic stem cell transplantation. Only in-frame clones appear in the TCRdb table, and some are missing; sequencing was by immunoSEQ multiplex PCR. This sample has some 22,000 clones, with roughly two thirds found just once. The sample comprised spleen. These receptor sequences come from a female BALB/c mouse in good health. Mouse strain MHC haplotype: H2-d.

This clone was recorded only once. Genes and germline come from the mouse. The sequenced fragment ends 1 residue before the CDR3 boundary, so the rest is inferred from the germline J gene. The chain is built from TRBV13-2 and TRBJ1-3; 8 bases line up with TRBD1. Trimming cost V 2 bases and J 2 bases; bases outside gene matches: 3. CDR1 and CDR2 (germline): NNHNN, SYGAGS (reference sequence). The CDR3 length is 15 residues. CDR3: CASGDRGRTGNTLYF. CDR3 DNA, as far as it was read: TGTGCCAGCGGTGACAGGGGGCGAACTGGAAATACGCTCTAT.

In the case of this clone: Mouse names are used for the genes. The sequenced part of the CDR3 DNA is TGTGCCTGGAGTCTAGGCGAGGGTCTAATCACAGAAGTCTTC. Translation: CAWSLGEGLITEVF. In full, the CDR3 is CAWSLGEGLITEVFF. The chain joins TRBV31 to TRBJ1-1; D remains unclear. The CDR3 end is not reached by the read, which stops 1 residue before it; the germline J gene fills it in. Germline CDR1 and CDR2: GKSSPN and SITVG. V was clipped by 0 bases and J by 4 bases, with 15 bases between them. The length of the CDR3 is 15 residues. Full variable domain (missing parts from reference TRBV31 and TRBJ1-1): AQTIHQWPVAEIKAVGSPLSLGCTIKGKSSPNLYWYWQATGGTLQQLFYSITVGQVESVVQLNLSASRPKDDQFILSTEKLLLSHSGFYLCAWSLGEGLITEVFFGKGTRLTVV.

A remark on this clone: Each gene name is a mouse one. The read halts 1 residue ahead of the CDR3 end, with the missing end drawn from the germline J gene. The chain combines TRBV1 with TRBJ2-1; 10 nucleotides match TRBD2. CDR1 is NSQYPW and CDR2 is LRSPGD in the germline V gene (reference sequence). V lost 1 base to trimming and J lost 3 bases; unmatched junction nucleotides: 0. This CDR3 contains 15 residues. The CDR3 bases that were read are TGCACCTGCAGTGCAGGACTGGGGGGCTATGCTGAGCAGTTC. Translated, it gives CTCSAGLGGYAEQF. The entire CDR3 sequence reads CTCSAGLGGYAEQFF.

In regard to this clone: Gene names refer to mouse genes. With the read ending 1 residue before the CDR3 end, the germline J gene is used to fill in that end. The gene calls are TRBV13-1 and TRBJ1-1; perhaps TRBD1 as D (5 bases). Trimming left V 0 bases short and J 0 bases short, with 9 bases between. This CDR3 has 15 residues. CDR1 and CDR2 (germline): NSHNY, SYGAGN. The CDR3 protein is CASSDAQGPNTEVFF. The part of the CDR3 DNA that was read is TGTGCCAGCAGTGATGCCCAGGGACCAAACACAGAAGTCTTC.

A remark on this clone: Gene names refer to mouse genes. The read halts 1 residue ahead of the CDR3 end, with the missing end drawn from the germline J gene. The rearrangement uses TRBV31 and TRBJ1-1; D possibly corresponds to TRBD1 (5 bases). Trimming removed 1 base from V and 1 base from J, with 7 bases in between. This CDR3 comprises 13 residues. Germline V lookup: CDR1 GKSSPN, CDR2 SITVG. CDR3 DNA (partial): TGTGCCTGGAGTCCGCAGGGGAACACAGAAGTCTTC. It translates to CAWSPQGNTEVF. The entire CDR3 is CAWSPQGNTEVFF.

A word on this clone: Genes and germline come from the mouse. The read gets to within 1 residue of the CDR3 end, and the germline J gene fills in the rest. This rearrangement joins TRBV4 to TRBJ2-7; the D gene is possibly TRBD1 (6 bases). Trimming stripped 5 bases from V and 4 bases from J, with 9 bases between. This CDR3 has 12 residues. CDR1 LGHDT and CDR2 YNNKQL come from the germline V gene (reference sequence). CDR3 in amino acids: CASSRGQYEQYF. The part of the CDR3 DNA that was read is TGTGCCAGCAGCCGGGGACAATATGAACAGTAC.

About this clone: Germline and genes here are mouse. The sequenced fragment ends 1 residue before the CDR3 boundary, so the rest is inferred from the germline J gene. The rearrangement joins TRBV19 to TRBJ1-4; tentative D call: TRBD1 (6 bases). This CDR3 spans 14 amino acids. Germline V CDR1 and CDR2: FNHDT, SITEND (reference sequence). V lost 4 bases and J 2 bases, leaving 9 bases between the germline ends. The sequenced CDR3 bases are TGTGCCAGCAGTCGAACAGGGTCCAACGAAAGATTATTT. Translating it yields CASSRTGSNERLF. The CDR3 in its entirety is CASSRTGSNERLFF. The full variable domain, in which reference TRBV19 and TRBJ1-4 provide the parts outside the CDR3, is GGIITQTPKFLIGQEGQKLTLKCQQNFNHDTMYWYRQDSGKGLRLIYYSITENDLQKGDLSEGYDASREKKSSFSLTVTSAQKNEMAVFLCASSRTGSNERLFFGHGTKLSVL.

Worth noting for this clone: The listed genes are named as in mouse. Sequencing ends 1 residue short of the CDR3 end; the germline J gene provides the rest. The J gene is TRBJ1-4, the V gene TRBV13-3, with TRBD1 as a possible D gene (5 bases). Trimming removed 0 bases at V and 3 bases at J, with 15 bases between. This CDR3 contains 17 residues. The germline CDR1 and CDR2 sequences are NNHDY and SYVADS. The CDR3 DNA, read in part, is TGTGCCAGCAGTGATGTGGCAGGGCGGGAAGCCAACGAAAGATTATTT. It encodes CASSDVAGREANERLF. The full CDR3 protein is CASSDVAGREANERLFF.